The following is a TCR beta chain sequence with its context. In the authors' methods: From reference gene primer amplification, estimates of nucleated cell counts were derived. Only in-frame clones appear in the TCRdb table, and some are missing; sequencing was by immunoSEQ multiplex PCR. The DNA was the basis for D and trimming; V, J and clone size are from that table. The sample carries about 240,000 clones, 75% to 85% recorded once. The trim removed 1 base at V and 4 bases at J, leaving 5 bases unmatched. The CDR3 contains 15 residues. Germline loops: CDR1 SGHAT, CDR2 FQNNGV. This record belongs to a study of blood T cell repertoires in COVID-19. Whole-study context: From the United States, Italy and Spain came samples of acute and convalescent COVID-19. Nucleic acid was either cDNA or gDNA, and it came from T cells, B-cell-depleted T cells, or PBMCs.

A Seattle source enrolled patients during active infection and followed them longitudinally. The sample comprised peripheral blood. This TCR was sampled from a woman over 75 with COVID-19, enrolled during active disease. J is TRBJ1-2 and V is TRBV11-2, with 8 bases identical to TRBD1. The DNA for the CDR3 is TGTGCCAGCAGCTTAGGGACAGGGAGAAGCTATGGCTACACCTTC. It specifies CASSLGTGRSYGYTF.